Sequencing of this TCR beta chain was carried out in a study of T cells expressing NK-cell markers. For the study at large: Obtained from sorted CD3+CD56+NKG2C+, CD3+CD56+NKG2C- and CD3+CD56-NKG2C+ T cells were the TCR beta repertoires. Study observations and caveats: HCMV specificity of expanded NKG2C+ T cell clones remained unclear. A range of about 1.0-7.0% of CD8+ T cells consisted of dominant NKG2C+ clonotypes in a handful of donors.

5'RACE template switching with UMIs produced the TCR beta cDNA. Reprocessing the 5' RACE reads, TCRdb reports a single entry for every CDR3 protein and omits DNA. The table counts approximately 550,000 distinct CDR3 sequences; approximately 3.6% lies in the top ten. Concerning this clonotype: The antigen remains undetermined.

CDR3 length: 14 residues. Germline CDR1 SNHLY, CDR2 FYNNEI. The V call is TRBV2, the J call TRBJ1-1; as DNA is missing, the TRBD1 call by TCRdb cannot be tested. This receptor was identified in a man aged 18-30 years in good health. Specimen: blood T cells: a sorted CD56 or NKG2C T cell subset, CD4+ or CD8+ T cells, or bulk PBMC T cells (not recorded which). The CDR3 loop is CASSGQGIYTEAFF.